These 29 T cell receptor beta chains originate from one sample sequenced in a study of blood T cell repertoires in COVID-19. Sequencing used immunoSEQ multiplex PCR; TCRdb keeps in-frame clones, though not all of them. Of 150,000 or so clones detected, around 81% appear once; the ten largest clones hold 4%. The sequenced sample consisted of peripheral blood. These receptors all come from a woman aged 55 to 70 with acute or convalescent COVID-19.

The chain joins TRBV3-1 (or the pseudogene TRBV3-2) to TRBJ1-4; D uncertain. V lost 2 bases and J 8 bases, leaving 6 bases between the germline ends. The CDR3 extends over 12 amino acids. Germline V gene lookup returns CDR1 LGHDT and CDR2 YNNKEL (reference sequence). CDR3: CASSQSREKLFF. DNA for the CDR3: TGTGCCAGCAGCCAAAGCAGGGAAAAACTGTTTTTT.

This chain joins TRBV6-5 and TRBJ2-7; TRBD1 is a possible D gene (7 bases). Germline-derived CDR1 and CDR2 are MNHEY and SVGAGI. The CDR3 covers 15 residues. Trimming removed 6 bases from V and 4 bases from J, with 19 bases in between. CDR3 protein: CASSPVGGGSYEQYF. As DNA, the CDR3 is TGTGCCAGCAGCCCCGTTGGAGGGGGCAGTTACGAGCAGTACTTC.

The chain recombines TRBV19 with TRBJ1-3, with D perhaps matching TRBD1 (5 bases). The CDR3 is 15 residues long. Germline values: CDR1 LNHDA, CDR2 SQIVND (reference sequence). Trimming pared 5 bases from V and 2 bases from J, leaving 13 bases between. The CDR3 sequence is CASSGGTPPGNTIYF. Written as DNA, the CDR3 is TGTGCCAGTAGTGGGGGGACTCCCCCTGGAAACACCATATATTTT.

This chain links TRBV7-2 with TRBJ1-5, with TRBD1 matching over 7 bases. The junction had 5 bases not matched to a gene; V was cut back by 5 bases and J by 7 bases. This CDR3 comprises 13 residues. Germline V lookup: CDR1 SGHTA, CDR2 FQGNSA. The CDR3 sequence is CASSQGVWQPQHF. In nucleotides, the CDR3 is TGTGCCAGCAGCCAGGGGGTGTGGCAGCCCCAGCATTTT.

The CDR3 sequence: CAISGVGQGGSEQYF. The CDR3, as DNA: TGTGCCATCAGTGGGGTAGGACAGGGAGGTTCCGAGCAGTACTTC. The chain carries TRBV10-3 and TRBJ2-7; 8 bases agree with TRBD1. Germline-derived CDR1 and CDR2 are ENHRY and SYGVKD. The CDR3 consists of 15 residues. The V segment lost 4 bases and the J segment 6 bases; nucleotides outside the gene matches: 11.

CDR3 sequence (DNA): TGTGCCTGGAGTGTTCAGGGGAATAATTTGTTGCCCCAGCATTTT. Translating it yields CAWSVQGNNLLPQHF. The rearrangement links TRBV30 to TRBJ1-5, with a tentative D call TRBD1 (6 bases). This CDR3 spans 15 amino acids. V shed 0 bases and J shed 9 bases, with 18 bases lying between them. CDR1 is GTSNPN and CDR2 is SVGIG in the germline V gene (reference sequence).

The chain employs TRBV19 and TRBJ2-3; D might be TRBD2 (5 bases). The CDR3 consists of 15 residues. The ends were cut back, 3 bases at V and 2 bases at J, with 12 bases in the middle. CDR1 is LNHDA, CDR2 SQIVND, per germline (reference sequence). The CDR3 region is CASSIYRESTDTQYF. The CDR3, as DNA: TGTGCCAGTAGTATCTATAGGGAGTCCACAGATACGCAGTATTTT. Full variable domain (outside the CDR3, taken from reference TRBV19 and TRBJ2-3): DGGITQSPKYLFRKEGQNVTLSCEQNLNHDAMYWYRQDPGQGLRLIYYSQIVNDFQKGDIAEGYSVSREKKESFPLTVTSAQKNPTAFYLCASSIYRESTDTQYFGPGTRLTVL.

This chain connects TRBV6-6 to TRBJ1-5, with 7 positions matching TRBD1. This CDR3 region has 14 residues. After removal of 5 bases from V and 2 bases from J, the junction contained 3 bases not matched to a gene. Germline V lookup: CDR1 MNHNY, CDR2 SVGAGI (reference sequence). The CDR3 DNA sequence: TGTGCCAGCAGTCCGGACAGGCGCAATCAGCCCCAGCATTTT. Translation: CASSPDRRNQPQHF.

DNA of the CDR3: TGTGCCAGCAGTTTTGTAGGGGCGAACACTGAAGCTTTCTTT. Residues: CASSFVGANTEAFF. V and J are TRBV28 and TRBJ1-1; TRBD1 is a possible D gene (5 bases). The germline V gene has CDR1 MDHEN and CDR2 SYDVKM. The CDR3 extends over 14 amino acids. Trimming left V 3 bases short and J 1 base short, with 9 bases between.

This chain uses TRBV29-1 with TRBJ2-1; TRBD1 matches at 9 bases. CDR3 length equals 15 residues. CDR1 SQVTM and CDR2 ANQGSEA come from the germline V gene. The V gene end was trimmed by 6 bases and the J gene end by 0 bases; junction bases not matched to a gene: 6. DNA of the CDR3: TGCAGCGTCCCCGGACAGGGGCGCTCCTACAATGAGCAGTTCTTC. The encoded protein is CSVPGQGRSYNEQFF.

The chain recombines TRBV9 with TRBJ2-3, with TRBD2 identical over 12 bases. J was trimmed by 4 bases and V by 2 bases; bases with no gene match: 5. CDR3 length: 16 residues. Germline V gene data show CDR1 as SGDLS and CDR2 as YYNGEE. DNA for the CDR3: TGTGCCAGCAGCGTCAGACTAGCGGGAGAAGCAGATACGCAGTATTTT. Residues: CASSVRLAGEADTQYF. Filled out from reference TRBV9 and TRBJ2-3, the complete variable domain reads DSGVTQTPKHLITATGQRVTLRCSPRSGDLSVYWYQQSLDQGLQFLIQYYNGEERAKGNILERFSAQQFPDLHSELNLSSLELGDSALYFCASSVRLAGEADTQYFGPGTRLTVL.

This rearrangement joins TRBV28 to TRBJ1-1, with TRBD1 matching 11 bases. CDR3 length: 13 residues. Germline loops: CDR1 MDHEN, CDR2 SYDVKM. Losses at the gene ends were 6 bases for V and 3 bases for J; bases not matched to a gene: 0. Here the CDR3 reads CASRGQGDTEAFF. CDR3 in DNA: TGTGCCAGCAGGGGACAGGGGGACACTGAAGCTTTCTTT.

The chain recombines TRBV9 with TRBJ2-7; TRBD2 aligns across 8 bases. Germline loops: CDR1 SGDLS, CDR2 YYNGEE. The CDR3 contains 16 residues. Trimming cost V 5 bases and J 0 bases; bases outside gene matches: 10. The CDR3 DNA reads as TGTGCCAGCAGTGACCATTCGGGGGGGAGCTCCTACGAGCAGTACTTC. Residues: CASSDHSGGSSYEQYF.

The chain couples TRBV7-9 to TRBJ2-2, with 7 positions matching TRBD1. The V and J ends lost 0 bases and 6 bases, in that order; junction bases with no gene match: 13. The germline gives CDR1 SEHNR, CDR2 FQNEAQ (reference sequence). This CDR3 spans 18 amino acids. CDR3 loop: CASSLARLRQGKSGELFF. The CDR3 DNA reads TGTGCCAGCAGCTTAGCGCGGTTAAGACAGGGAAAGTCCGGGGAGCTGTTTTTT.

The V and J genes are TRBV9 and TRBJ1-2; D not resolved. CDR3 length equals 13 residues. V was pared by 0 bases and J by 0 bases, with 3 bases between. CDR1 is SGDLS, CDR2 YYNGEE, per germline. CDR3: CASSVASNYGYTF. The CDR3 coding sequence is TGTGCCAGCAGCGTAGCCTCTAACTATGGCTACACCTTC. Supplemented by reference TRBV9 and TRBJ1-2, the full variable domain reads DSGVTQTPKHLITATGQRVTLRCSPRSGDLSVYWYQQSLDQGLQFLIQYYNGEERAKGNILERFSAQQFPDLHSELNLSSLELGDSALYFCASSVASNYGYTFGSGTRLTVV.

The CDR3 DNA is TGTGCCAGTTCACAGGGCGCGGGCCATGGCTACACCTTC. Its translation is CASSQGAGHGYTF. The chain couples TRBV12-3 or TRBV12-4 to TRBJ1-2, with D possibly being TRBD1 (6 bases). V shed 9 bases and J shed 6 bases, with 17 bases lying between them. This CDR3 contains 13 residues.

This clone appeared a few times. V gene TRBV12-3 or TRBV12-4 combines with J gene TRBJ2-7; D is uncertain. Between the trimmed V and J ends, which lost 1 base and 10 bases, there was a span of 11 bases. The length of the CDR3 is 12 residues. The CDR3 region has the DNA TGTGCCAGCAGTTTAGACCTAAGGAGTCAGTACTTC. Translated, it gives CASSLDLRSQYF.

CDR3 loop: CASSPHRTGLAKNIQYF. The CDR3 bases are TGTGCCAGTAGTCCTCACCGGACAGGGTTAGCCAAAAACATTCAGTACTTC. This chain uses TRBV19 with TRBJ2-4, with 8 bases matching TRBD1. The CDR3 totals 17 residues. Losses at the gene ends were 5 bases for V and 0 bases for J; bases not matched to a gene: 9. Per germline, CDR1 LNHDA and CDR2 SQIVND (reference sequence). Using reference TRBV19 and TRBJ2-4 for the parts outside the CDR3, the full variable domain is DGGITQSPKYLFRKEGQNVTLSCEQNLNHDAMYWYRQDPGQGLRLIYYSQIVNDFQKGDIAEGYSVSREKKESFPLTVTSAQKNPTAFYLCASSPHRTGLAKNIQYFGAGTRLSVL.

The genes are TRBV5-1 and TRBJ1-3; weak D call: TRBD1 (5 bases). The V end lost 0 bases, the J end lost 3 bases, and 10 bases lay between the germline ends. The CDR3 is 15 residues long. From germline, CDR1 is SGHRS and CDR2 YFSETQ. CDR3 nucleotides: TGCGCCAGCAGCTTGGTAGGGGCAAATGGAAACACCATATATTTT. This encodes CASSLVGANGNTIYF. The whole variable domain, filled in from reference TRBV5-1 and TRBJ1-3, reads KAGVTQTPRYLIKTRGQQVTLSCSPISGHRSVSWYQQTPGQGLQFLFEYFSETQRNKGNFPGRFSGRQFSNSRSEMNVSTLELGDSALYLCASSLVGANGNTIYFGEGSWLTVV.

This rearrangement joins TRBV11-2 to TRBJ1-4; D gene uncertain. Between the trimmed V and J ends, which lost 5 bases and 4 bases, there was a span of 14 bases. CDR1 SGHAT and CDR2 FQNNGV come from the germline V gene. The CDR3 totals 15 residues. CDR3 sequence reads: CASSLLLRDNEKLFF. The DNA of the CDR3 is TGTGCCAGCAGCCTACTCCTCCGTGATAATGAAAAACTGTTTTTT.

The chain recombines TRBV7-3 with TRBJ2-1; 8 bases are a match to TRBD2. The CDR3 contains 16 residues. J gave up 4 bases and V 5 bases, and 10 bases lay outside the gene matches. Germline CDR1 is SGHTA and CDR2 is FQGTGA. The DNA of the CDR3 is TGTGCCAGCAGCCAGGCCCCTAGCGGGCCTTACAATGAGCAGTTCTTC. Residues: CASSQAPSGPYNEQFF.

This clone has only one observation. V usage is TRBV28 and J usage is TRBJ2-5; 9 bases align to TRBD1. The CDR3 is 14 amino acids. Germline lookup yields CDR1 MDHEN and CDR2 SYDVKM. V was pared by 6 bases and J by 4 bases, with 6 bases of the junction left unmatched. CDR3 amino acids: CASRRGQGRETQYF. The CDR3, as DNA: TGTGCCAGCAGGAGAGGACAGGGGAGAGAGACCCAGTACTTC.

This chain connects TRBV3-1 (or the pseudogene TRBV3-2) to TRBJ2-3; 7 bases map to TRBD1. Trimming took 6 bases from V and 2 from J; bases not matched to a gene: 11. Germline V gene sequence: CDR1 LGHDT, CDR2 YNNKEL (reference sequence). CDR3 length: 16 amino acids. CDR3 loop: CASSRTGTVLTDTQYF. Written as DNA, the CDR3 is TGTGCCAGCAGTCGTACCGGGACAGTACTCACAGATACGCAGTATTTT.

The rearrangement uses TRBV4-3 and TRBJ1-3; 8 nucleotides agree with TRBD1. V shed 0 bases, J shed 9 bases, and the junction held 7 bases outside the gene matches. The CDR3 spans 15 residues. Germline CDR1 and CDR2: LGHNA and YSLEER. Written as DNA, the CDR3 is TGCGCCAGCAGCCAAGACCACGACAGGGGCGGCACCATATATTTT. This translates into CASSQDHDRGGTIYF.

This clone was counted a single time. The rearrangement links TRBV2 to TRBJ1-6, with D perhaps TRBD1 (5 bases). This CDR3 has 14 residues. CDR1 and CDR2 from the germline V gene are SNHLY and FYNNEI. The V end was cut by 7 bases, the J end by 3 bases, with 10 bases between. The CDR3 DNA is TGTGCCAGCATCTTGACAGTCTATAATTCACCCCTCCACTTT. Its translation: CASILTVYNSPLHF.

The chain has TRBV7-9 and TRBJ2-7; 12 bases fit TRBD2. The CDR3 length is 17 residues. V was pared by 4 bases and J by 5 bases, with 12 bases of the junction left unmatched. CDR1 SEHNR and CDR2 FQNEAQ come from the germline V gene (reference sequence). In DNA, the CDR3 is TGTGCCAGCAGCTCTCCCCTGACTAGCGGGAGACGGGACGAGCAGTACTTC. Protein product: CASSSPLTSGRRDEQYF.

This rearrangement joins TRBV27 to TRBJ2-6, with 8 bases matching TRBD1. Per germline, CDR1 MNHEY and CDR2 SMNVEV (reference sequence). The ends lost 5 bases at V and 0 bases at J; junction bases unmatched: 9. CDR3 size: 18 residues. DNA for the CDR3: TGTGCCAGCAGTCCTAAAGGGACAGGATACTCTGGGGCCAACGTCCTGACTTTC. Protein: CASSPKGTGYSGANVLTF.

The chain is built from TRBV11-2 and TRBJ2-7; D may be TRBD1 (6 bases). From germline, CDR1 is SGHAT and CDR2 FQNNGV. Trimming shortened V by 6 bases and J by 6 bases, and 18 bases separated the two germline ends. The CDR3 sequence is 14 residues long. This CDR3 is CASSPTGIPREQYF. CDR3 in DNA: TGTGCCAGCAGTCCTACAGGGATACCTCGCGAGCAGTACTTC.

The V gene is TRBV4-3, the J gene TRBJ1-2; D is unresolved. The CDR3 runs to 18 residues. V gave up 3 bases and J gave up 0 bases, with 20 bases separating them. Germline CDR1 is LGHNA and CDR2 is YSLEER. The CDR3 protein is CASSQALALGKANYGYTF. The CDR3 nucleotides are TGCGCCAGCAGCCAGGCCCTCGCTCTTGGTAAAGCTAACTATGGCTACACCTTC.